This TCR beta chain comes out of a study of blood T cells in healthy people across ages. Study-level information: Template switching captured about one barcoded beta molecule per two T cells. General study findings and limits: The fall in TCR beta diversity per million T cells was roughly linear with age.

The donors, aged roughly 6 to 100, were healthy Caucasians from Russia. A minimum of 7 million PBMCs was isolated per sample. The sample holds a few counts of this clonotype. What it binds is unknown. With 0 bases removed from V and 4 bases from J, the gap between germline ends came to 13 bases. The germline V gene has CDR1 LGHNA and CDR2 YNFKEQ. CDR3 length equals 15 residues. Primed by a sample-barcoded 5' primer and a J-beta primer mix, a second PCR proceeded for about 7 to 12 cycles. TCRdb re-called the 5' RACE reads through MiXCR, storing one row per CDR3 protein. The data contain about 830,000 distinct CDR3 sequences, around 68% of them singletons.

The genes are TRBV4-2 and TRBJ2-7, with D tentatively TRBD2 (6 bases). This sequence was found in a man aged 25-45 years in good health. Material: blood. The CDR3 nucleotides read TGTGCCAGCAGCCAAGATCTGGGGGGTGGGTACGAGCAGTACTTC. Translated, it gives CASSQDLGGGYEQYF.